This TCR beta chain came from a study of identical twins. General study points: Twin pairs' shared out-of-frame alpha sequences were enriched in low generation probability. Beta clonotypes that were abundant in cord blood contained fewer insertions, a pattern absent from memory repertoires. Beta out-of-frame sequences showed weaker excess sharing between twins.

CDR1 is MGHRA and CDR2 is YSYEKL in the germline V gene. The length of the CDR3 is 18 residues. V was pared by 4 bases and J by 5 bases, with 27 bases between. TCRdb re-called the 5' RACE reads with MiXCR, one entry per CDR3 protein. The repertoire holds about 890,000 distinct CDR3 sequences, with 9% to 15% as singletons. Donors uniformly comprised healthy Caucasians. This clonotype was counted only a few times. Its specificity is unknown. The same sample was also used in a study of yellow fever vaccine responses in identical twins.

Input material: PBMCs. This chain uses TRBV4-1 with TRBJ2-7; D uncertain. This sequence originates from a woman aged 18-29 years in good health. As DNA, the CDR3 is TGCGCCAGCAGCCCTTATTTAGACGTAGGACGAACTCGGGACGAGCAGTACTTC. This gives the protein CASSPYLDVGRTRDEQYF.